Presented here are 9 T cell receptor beta chains from one specimen sequenced in a study of response to subunit inactivated influenza vaccine. TCRdb recomputed calls from the RT-PCR reads with MiXCR, one row per CDR3 protein. The repertoire includes about 180,000 distinct CDR3 sequences, approximately 12% of them detected once, and roughly 40% sits in the top ten. Sequences were derived from CD8+ T cells sorted from PBMCs, sampled less than 25 months after vaccination. These receptors were collected from a man between 50 and 75 years old who received an inactivated influenza vaccine.

This clonotype was picked up a small number of times. The V and J genes are TRBV20-1 and TRBJ2-7, with 9 nucleotides matching TRBD1. V shed 6 bases, J shed 6 bases, and the junction held 12 bases outside the gene matches. This CDR3 is 14 amino acids long. Germline CDR1 is DFQATT and CDR2 is SNEGSKA (reference sequence). CDR3: CSAHTPGQGGEQYF. The CDR3 nucleotides are TGCAGTGCGCATACTCCGGGACAGGGAGGCGAGCAGTACTTC.

This chain joins TRBV3-1 and TRBJ2-7; 9 nucleotides line up with TRBD1. The CDR3 covers 16 residues. Germline CDR1 reads LGHDT; CDR2 reads YNNKEL (reference sequence). The trim removed 4 bases at V and 0 bases at J, leaving 7 bases unmatched. The CDR3 DNA reads TGTGCCAGCAGCCCCCTGGGACAGGGATTCTCCTACGAGCAGTACTTC. Protein sequence: CASSPLGQGFSYEQYF.

This clonotype was counted a few times. V and J are TRBV11-2 and TRBJ2-7; no reliable D call. V lost 4 bases and J 3 bases, leaving 19 bases between the germline ends. Germline values: CDR1 SGHAT, CDR2 FQNNGV. The CDR3 is made up of 16 amino acids. The CDR3 loop is CASSSRLDLMVYEQYF. CDR3 in DNA: TGTGCCAGCAGCTCCCGTCTGGACCTAATGGTCTACGAGCAGTACTTC.

The rearrangement links TRBV27 to TRBJ1-4; 8 bases fit TRBD1. V lost 5 bases, J lost 5 bases, and 13 bases stayed unmatched. Germline V gene sequence: CDR1 MNHEY, CDR2 SMNVEV (reference sequence). The CDR3 totals 17 residues. CDR3 in amino acids: CASSRFTSQGANEKLFF. The CDR3 DNA reads as TGTGCCAGCAGTCGCTTTACGTCTCAGGGGGCAAATGAAAAACTGTTTTTT.

This clonotype was recorded at least ten times. V is TRBV4-3 and J is TRBJ2-1; 8 nucleotides agree with TRBD1. V lost 5 bases, J lost 6 bases, and 9 bases stayed unmatched. Germline CDR1 is LGHNA and CDR2 is YSLEER. This CDR3 has 15 residues. CDR3 in amino acids: CASSVTDRVGNEQFF. In DNA form, the CDR3 reads TGCGCCAGCAGCGTTACGGACAGGGTAGGCAATGAGCAGTTCTTC.

Ten or more counts support this clonotype. The chain uses TRBV20-1 and TRBJ2-5, with D possibly TRBD2 on 5 matching bases. The length of the CDR3 is 14 residues. Germline V CDR1 and CDR2: DFQATT, SNEGSKA (reference sequence). The germline V and J ends were trimmed by 6 bases and 1 base, with 15 bases remaining between them. The CDR3 DNA reads TGCAGTGCCCATCGATTGGAGGCCCAAGAGACCCAGTACTTC. It codes for CSAHRLEAQETQYF.

This clonotype was seen a handful of times. The chain is built from TRBV2 and TRBJ2-5; the D gene could be TRBD1 or TRBD2 (6 bases each). The germline V and J ends were trimmed by 5 bases and 6 bases, with 19 bases remaining between them. The CDR3 consists of 15 residues. Germline V gives CDR1 SNHLY, CDR2 FYNNEI. The CDR3 loop is CASSRTAGGGKTQYF. CDR3 nucleotides: TGTGCCAGCAGTCGAACGGCCGGGGGCGGCAAGACCCAGTACTTC.

This clonotype was recorded many times. The chain couples TRBV6-5 to TRBJ1-1; a possible D gene is TRBD1 (5 bases). CDR1 is MNHEY and CDR2 is SVGAGI in the germline V gene. This CDR3 region has 11 residues. Trimming stripped 6 bases from V and 11 bases from J, with 13 bases between. CDR3 residues: CASRSGTEAFF. CDR3 coding DNA: TGTGCCAGCAGATCCGGGACGGAGGCTTTCTTT.

This clonotype was observed a few times. CDR3 nucleotide sequence: TGTGCCAGCTCTCTCCCCCAATATAATTCACCCCTCCACTTT. It is translated as CASSLPQYNSPLHF. This sequence joins TRBV28 and TRBJ1-6, with no clear D. This CDR3 contains 14 residues. The germline CDR1 and CDR2 sequences are MDHEN and SYDVKM. V lost 8 bases and J lost 4, with 12 bases in between.